A single sample is the source of the 28 T cell receptor beta chains below, sequenced in a study of cytomegalovirus exposure and HLA in healthy donors. PCR employed 60 Vbeta and 13 Jbeta primers. Libraries were prepared by immunoSEQ multiplex PCR; TCRdb keeps only in-frame clonotypes and omits some of them. In the table there are about 160,000 clones, about three quarters of which are singletons. Sequences were obtained from PBMCs. The receptor set was obtained from a female donor in good health and CMV-seronegative.

The chain recombines TRBV19 with TRBJ1-4; D may be TRBD1 (6 bases). V lost 3 bases to trimming and J lost 8 bases, with 7 bases between them. The CDR3 length is 12 residues. The germline gives CDR1 LNHDA, CDR2 SQIVND (reference sequence). The CDR3 is CASSIQGEKLFF. The DNA for the CDR3 is TGTGCCAGTAGTATCCAGGGGGAAAAACTGTTTTTT.

This chain uses TRBV29-1 with TRBJ2-7, with 7 bases lining up with TRBD2. The J segment lost 0 bases and the V segment lost 4 bases, leaving 9 bases of the junction unmatched. CDR3 length equals 15 residues. Germline V gene lookup returns CDR1 SQVTM and CDR2 ANQGSEA. CDR3 loop: CSVAGVTGGSYEQYF. CDR3 nucleotide sequence: TGCAGCGTTGCGGGAGTAACGGGGGGCTCCTACGAGCAGTACTTC.

This chain links TRBV4-1 with TRBJ2-2, with TRBD1 as a possible D gene (6 bases). Germline CDR1 is MGHRA and CDR2 is YSYEKL. Trimming removed 0 bases at V and 3 bases at J, with 14 bases between. The CDR3 has 17 amino acids. The CDR3 here is CASSQERDRSYTGELFF. The CDR3 DNA reads as TGCGCCAGCAGCCAAGAACGAGACAGGTCCTACACCGGGGAGCTGTTTTTT.

V gene TRBV7-9 combines with J gene TRBJ2-3; D is unclear. This CDR3 comprises 12 residues. V was pared by 1 base and J by 7 bases, with 6 bases between. Germline CDR1 reads SEHNR; CDR2 reads FQNEAQ (reference sequence). The CDR3 loop is CASSLGDNTQYF. CDR3 DNA: TGTGCCAGCAGCTTAGGCGACAATACGCAGTATTTT.

This clone was observed a handful of times. The genes are TRBV5-1 and TRBJ2-2, with 10 bases identical to TRBD2. CDR1 and CDR2 from the germline V gene are SGHRS and YFSETQ. V lost 4 bases and J lost 0; bases outside the gene matches: 9. This CDR3 has 18 amino acids. The CDR3 DNA follows: TGCGCCAGCAGCCTGGGGCCTAGCGGGGGCTCGAACACCGGGGAGCTGTTTTTT. Protein product: CASSLGPSGGSNTGELFF.

The gene calls are TRBV30 and TRBJ1-5; no reliable D call. This CDR3 region has 13 residues. The V end was cut by 0 bases, the J end by 9 bases, with 12 bases between. The germline gives CDR1 GTSNPN, CDR2 SVGIG (reference sequence). The CDR3 nucleotides are TGTGCCTGGAGTGTCGTGCCGGGTGGGCCCCAGCATTTT. This codes for CAWSVVPGGPQHF.

J is TRBJ1-4 and V is TRBV2, with TRBD1 matching 10 bases. Germline loops: CDR1 SNHLY, CDR2 FYNNEI. With V trimmed by 6 bases and J by 8 bases, 6 bases remained unmatched. This CDR3 is 14 amino acids long. CDR3: CASRRQGAKEKLFF. The CDR3 DNA is TGTGCCAGCAGGAGACAGGGGGCGAAGGAAAAACTGTTTTTT. Filled out from reference TRBV2 and TRBJ1-4, the complete variable domain reads EPEVTQTPSHQVTQMGQEVILRCVPISNHLYFYWYRQILGQKVEFLVSFYNNEISEKSEIFDDQFSVERPDGSNFTLKIRSTKLEDSAMYFCASRRQGAKEKLFFGSGTQLSVL.

The table lists this clone with a count of one. This rearrangement joins TRBV7-3 to TRBJ2-3, with TRBD2 matching 7 bases. This CDR3 spans 14 amino acids. Germline loops: CDR1 SGHTA, CDR2 FQGTGA. V gave up 5 bases and J gave up 6 bases; unmatched junction bases: 8. The CDR3 spells CASSPSTLADTQYF. The CDR3, as DNA: TGTGCCAGCAGCCCGTCCACACTAGCGGATACGCAGTATTTT.

The V and J genes are TRBV29-1 and TRBJ1-2; D possibly corresponds to TRBD1 (5 bases). Trimming pared 7 bases from V and 3 bases from J, leaving 12 bases between. The CDR3 contains 12 residues. Germline-derived CDR1 and CDR2 are SQVTM and ANQGSEA. CDR3 DNA: TGCAGCGCTGGTGGACACGACTATGGCTACACCTTC. Amino acids: CSAGGHDYGYTF.

This clone came up a few times. The chain has TRBV9 and TRBJ1-4; a possible D gene is TRBD1 (6 bases). Trimming shortened V by 3 bases and J by 5 bases, and 14 bases separated the two germline ends. This CDR3 is 15 amino acids long. Germline V lookup: CDR1 SGDLS, CDR2 YYNGEE. The CDR3 DNA reads TGTGCCAGCAGCGAGTCCGGGACACCCAATGAAAAACTGTTTTTT. Protein: CASSESGTPNEKLFF.

This chain connects TRBV27 to TRBJ2-5; 8 nucleotides agree with TRBD2. Germline V gene lookup returns CDR1 MNHEY and CDR2 SMNVEV (reference sequence). CDR3 length: 14 residues. V gave up 6 bases and J gave up 5 bases; unmatched junction bases: 8. The CDR3 sequence is CASRSAGGGETQYF. The CDR3 nucleotides read TGTGCCAGCAGGTCGGCGGGGGGCGGGGAGACCCAGTACTTC.

This chain links TRBV11-3 with TRBJ1-2; D is unclear. Trimming took off 10 bases at V and 10 bases at J, with 10 bases between the two ends. This CDR3 region has 9 residues. Germline CDR1 reads SGHNT; CDR2 reads YENEEA. The CDR3 region has the DNA TGTGCCATTCCGGGGATCTACACCTTC. This gives the protein CAIPGIYTF.

The J gene is TRBJ2-3, the V gene TRBV9; 9 nucleotides line up with TRBD2. The CDR3 loop spans 16 amino acids. In germline, CDR1 is SGDLS, CDR2 YYNGEE. Unmatched junction bases numbered 5, after V lost 2 bases and J lost 1 base. DNA of the CDR3: TGTGCCAGCAGCGTGGCACGACTAGCGGGCACAGATACGCAGTATTTT. Protein sequence: CASSVARLAGTDTQYF.

This chain connects TRBV5-4 to TRBJ1-1; the match to TRBD1 covers 9 bases. This CDR3 has 15 amino acids. Germline-derived CDR1 and CDR2 are SGHNT and YYREEE (reference sequence). Trimming at V came to 1 base and at J to 3 bases, leaving 4 bases not matched to a gene. In nucleotides, the CDR3 is TGTGCCAGCAGCTTGCCAGGACAGGGGCACACTGAAGCTTTCTTT. This codes for CASSLPGQGHTEAFF.

Written as DNA, the CDR3 is TGTGCCAGCAGGAGAGGGGGCCGCTACACCTTC. Translation gives CASRRGGRYTF. The chain employs TRBV7-2 and TRBJ1-2; 7 positions agree with TRBD1. Germline CDR1 reads SGHTA; CDR2 reads FQGNSA. Trimming at V came to 6 bases and at J to 9 bases, leaving 4 bases not matched to a gene. This CDR3 has 11 amino acids.

This chain joins TRBV19 and TRBJ1-5, with D hard to call. Germline V gene sequence: CDR1 LNHDA, CDR2 SQIVND (reference sequence). V lost 5 bases and J 11 bases, leaving 19 bases between the germline ends. This CDR3 spans 14 amino acids. CDR3 residues: CASSPMGGDGAQHF. DNA for the CDR3: TGTGCCAGTAGTCCGATGGGCGGGGATGGCGCCCAGCATTTT. Combining the CDR3 with reference TRBV19 and TRBJ1-5 gives the whole variable domain DGGITQSPKYLFRKEGQNVTLSCEQNLNHDAMYWYRQDPGQGLRLIYYSQIVNDFQKGDIAEGYSVSREKKESFPLTVTSAQKNPTAFYLCASSPMGGDGAQHFGDGTRLSIL.

The CDR3 region has the DNA TGTGCCAGCAGTAGGGACTACCACAATGAGCAGTTCTTC. As protein: CASSRDYHNEQFF. The gene calls are TRBV6-1 and TRBJ2-1; 7 nucleotides line up with TRBD2. CDR1 is MNHNS and CDR2 is SASEGT in the germline V gene. Unmatched junction bases numbered 3, after V lost 5 bases and J lost 5 bases. This CDR3 is 13 amino acids long.

This clone was found a few times. J is TRBJ2-1 and V is TRBV7-2; 12 nucleotides agree with TRBD2. This CDR3 is 17 amino acids long. Germline trimming cut 3 bases from V and 0 bases from J; bases unmatched to any gene: 3. Germline V CDR1 and CDR2: SGHTA, FQGNSA. This chain's CDR3 is CASSFGLAGSSYNEQFF. CDR3 sequence (DNA): TGTGCCAGCAGCTTCGGACTAGCGGGGAGCTCCTACAATGAGCAGTTCTTC.

This rearrangement joins TRBV6-5 to TRBJ2-7, with 11 bases lining up with TRBD2. Germline CDR1 and CDR2: MNHEY and SVGAGI. The CDR3 has 15 amino acids. V was pared by 6 bases and J by 0 bases, with 4 bases of the junction left unmatched. CDR3 amino acids: CASSLGTSGSYEQYF. In nucleotides, the CDR3 is TGTGCCAGCAGCCTCGGGACTAGCGGCTCCTACGAGCAGTACTTC.

This chain connects TRBV7-3 to TRBJ2-1; the D is unclear. Trimming removed 5 bases from V and 0 bases from J, with 11 bases in between. The CDR3 is 15 residues long. CDR1 and CDR2 from the germline V gene are SGHTA and FQGTGA. CDR3 region: CASSPQVSSYNEQFF. CDR3 DNA sequence: TGTGCCAGCAGCCCCCAGGTGAGCTCCTACAATGAGCAGTTCTTC.

The chain couples TRBV15 to TRBJ1-5, with 7 nucleotides matching TRBD1. After removal of 1 base from V and 0 bases from J, the junction contained 3 bases not matched to a gene. Germline values: CDR1 LNHNV, CDR2 YYDKDF (reference sequence). The length of the CDR3 is 16 residues. The CDR3 loop reads CATSRGTGYSNQPQHF. The CDR3, as DNA: TGTGCCACCAGCAGAGGGACAGGTTATAGCAATCAGCCCCAGCATTTT.

Concerning this clone itself: This sample includes further DNA sequences coding for the same CDR3. Written as DNA, the CDR3 is TGTGCCAGCAGCTCACAGGGTCCCAATTCACCCCTCCACTTT. It translates to CASSSQGPNSPLHF. The V gene is TRBV2, the J gene TRBJ1-6; possible D gene TRBD1, 6 bases. The germline gives CDR1 SNHLY, CDR2 FYNNEI. This CDR3 has 14 residues. Trimming took off 6 bases at V and 7 bases at J, with 13 bases between the two ends.

The chain joins TRBV4-1 to TRBJ2-3; D uncertain. The CDR3 extends over 14 amino acids. Germline V gene data show CDR1 as MGHRA and CDR2 as YSYEKL. V lost 0 bases, J lost 3 bases, and 7 bases lay in between. The CDR3 loop is CASSQEQKTDTQYF. The CDR3 nucleotides are TGCGCCAGCAGCCAAGAACAGAAAACAGATACGCAGTATTTT.

This chain connects TRBV18 to TRBJ2-7; the match to TRBD2 covers 7 bases. This CDR3 contains 17 residues. J gave up 1 base and V 6 bases, and 15 bases lay outside the gene matches. Germline loops: CDR1 KGHSH, CDR2 LQKENI. CDR3 DNA sequence: TGTGCCAGCTCCCCGGGCGATTCGGGAGGAGGTTCCTACGAGCAGTACTTC. Its protein product is CASSPGDSGGGSYEQYF.

V usage is TRBV10-1 and J usage is TRBJ1-1, with D perhaps TRBD1 (6 bases). The germline CDR1 and CDR2 sequences are WNHNN and SYGVQD (reference sequence). This CDR3 is 14 amino acids long. V was pared by 3 bases and J by 4 bases, with 12 bases between. DNA for the CDR3: TGCGCCAGCAGTGATACAGGGTCTAGCACTGAAGCTTTCTTT. It codes for CASSDTGSSTEAFF.

The chain has TRBV6-5 and TRBJ1-2; D gene ambiguous. This CDR3 has 15 residues. The V end lost 5 bases, the J end lost 6 bases, and 19 bases lay between the germline ends. Germline-derived CDR1 and CDR2 are MNHEY and SVGAGI. CDR3 in amino acids: CASSPSRAHRDGYTF. The CDR3 DNA is TGTGCCAGCAGTCCGTCGAGGGCCCACCGCGATGGCTACACCTTC.

The chain's CDR3 is CASSYTPGRTEAFF. The CDR3 DNA follows: TGTGCCAGCAGTTACACCCCGGGAAGGACTGAAGCTTTCTTT. This sequence joins TRBV6-5 and TRBJ1-1; D call uncertain. The CDR3 extends over 14 amino acids. CDR1 and CDR2 from the germline V gene are MNHEY and SVGAGI. Trimming cost V 2 bases and J 5 bases, with 12 bases left between them.

This chain joins TRBV10-3 and TRBJ1-5; D gene unclear. CDR1 is ENHRY, CDR2 SYGVKD, per germline. The CDR3 sequence is 14 residues long. V was cut by 4 bases and J by 0 bases, with 7 bases left in between. CDR3 amino acids: CAISVGSSNQPQHF. The CDR3 bases are TGTGCCATCAGTGTTGGGAGTAGCAATCAGCCCCAGCATTTT.